Listed below are T cell receptor beta chains from one sample, sequenced in a study of T cells in Graves' hyperthyroidism and ophthalmopathy. MiXCR was run by TCRdb on the multiplex PCR reads, yielding one entry per CDR3 protein. The sample contains a few hundred thousand distinct CDR3 sequences, approximately 15% of which appear only once. Sequencing was done on a sample of blood. Receptors originate from a woman in her thirties or forties with Graves' hyperthyroidism. Each CDR3 is given with its conserved first and last residue. D genes are given only for firm matches. For some rows the clone size is stated as once, few or many, or as a class when expanded; others skip it.

>.|TRBV7-6|TRBD1|TRBJ1-1
TGTGCCAGCAGCTTTCTAACAGGGGACGGTAACACTGAAGCTTTCTTT
CASSFLTGDGNTEAFF
>.|TRBV20-1|TRBD2|TRBJ2-5
TGCAGTGCTTTGGGGACTAGCGGGAGCGAGACCCAGTACTTC
CSALGTSGSETQYF
>.|TRBV20-1|TRBD1|TRBJ2-2
TGCAGTGCTAGAGATGATCGGACAGGGTCCGGGGAGCTGTTTTTT
CSARDDRTGSGELFF
>many|TRBV12-3/TRBV12-4|.|TRBJ2-1
TGTGCCAGCAGTTTAAGCGGAGCAAGCTACAATGAGCAGTTCTTC
CASSLSGASYNEQFF
>many|TRBV5-1|TRBD2|TRBJ2-1
TGCGCCAGCAGCTTGGAAACTAGCGGGAGAGGCAATGAGCAGTTCTTC
CASSLETSGRGNEQFF
>.|TRBV12-5|.|TRBJ2-1
TGTGCTAGTGGTCAATACGATGAGCAGTTCTTC
CASGQYDEQFF
>many|TRBV3-1|.|TRBJ2-2
TGTGCCAGCAGGAACAGAGGCACCGGGGAGCTGTTTTTT
CASRNRGTGELFF
>many|TRBV28|.|TRBJ2-7
TGTGCCAGCAGTGACGGCCACGAGCAGTACTTC
CASSDGHEQYF
>.|TRBV29-1|.|TRBJ1-2
TGCAGCGTTGAGGGACACGACAACTATGGCTACACCTTC
CSVEGHDNYGYTF
>many|TRBV20-1|.|TRBJ2-7
TGCAGTGCTAGAGATTTGGGGACCTACGAGCAGTACTTC
CSARDLGTYEQYF
>.|TRBV14|.|TRBJ2-7
TGTGCCAGCAGCCTCTCCAGGTTGTCCTACGAGCAGTACTTC
CASSLSRLSYEQYF